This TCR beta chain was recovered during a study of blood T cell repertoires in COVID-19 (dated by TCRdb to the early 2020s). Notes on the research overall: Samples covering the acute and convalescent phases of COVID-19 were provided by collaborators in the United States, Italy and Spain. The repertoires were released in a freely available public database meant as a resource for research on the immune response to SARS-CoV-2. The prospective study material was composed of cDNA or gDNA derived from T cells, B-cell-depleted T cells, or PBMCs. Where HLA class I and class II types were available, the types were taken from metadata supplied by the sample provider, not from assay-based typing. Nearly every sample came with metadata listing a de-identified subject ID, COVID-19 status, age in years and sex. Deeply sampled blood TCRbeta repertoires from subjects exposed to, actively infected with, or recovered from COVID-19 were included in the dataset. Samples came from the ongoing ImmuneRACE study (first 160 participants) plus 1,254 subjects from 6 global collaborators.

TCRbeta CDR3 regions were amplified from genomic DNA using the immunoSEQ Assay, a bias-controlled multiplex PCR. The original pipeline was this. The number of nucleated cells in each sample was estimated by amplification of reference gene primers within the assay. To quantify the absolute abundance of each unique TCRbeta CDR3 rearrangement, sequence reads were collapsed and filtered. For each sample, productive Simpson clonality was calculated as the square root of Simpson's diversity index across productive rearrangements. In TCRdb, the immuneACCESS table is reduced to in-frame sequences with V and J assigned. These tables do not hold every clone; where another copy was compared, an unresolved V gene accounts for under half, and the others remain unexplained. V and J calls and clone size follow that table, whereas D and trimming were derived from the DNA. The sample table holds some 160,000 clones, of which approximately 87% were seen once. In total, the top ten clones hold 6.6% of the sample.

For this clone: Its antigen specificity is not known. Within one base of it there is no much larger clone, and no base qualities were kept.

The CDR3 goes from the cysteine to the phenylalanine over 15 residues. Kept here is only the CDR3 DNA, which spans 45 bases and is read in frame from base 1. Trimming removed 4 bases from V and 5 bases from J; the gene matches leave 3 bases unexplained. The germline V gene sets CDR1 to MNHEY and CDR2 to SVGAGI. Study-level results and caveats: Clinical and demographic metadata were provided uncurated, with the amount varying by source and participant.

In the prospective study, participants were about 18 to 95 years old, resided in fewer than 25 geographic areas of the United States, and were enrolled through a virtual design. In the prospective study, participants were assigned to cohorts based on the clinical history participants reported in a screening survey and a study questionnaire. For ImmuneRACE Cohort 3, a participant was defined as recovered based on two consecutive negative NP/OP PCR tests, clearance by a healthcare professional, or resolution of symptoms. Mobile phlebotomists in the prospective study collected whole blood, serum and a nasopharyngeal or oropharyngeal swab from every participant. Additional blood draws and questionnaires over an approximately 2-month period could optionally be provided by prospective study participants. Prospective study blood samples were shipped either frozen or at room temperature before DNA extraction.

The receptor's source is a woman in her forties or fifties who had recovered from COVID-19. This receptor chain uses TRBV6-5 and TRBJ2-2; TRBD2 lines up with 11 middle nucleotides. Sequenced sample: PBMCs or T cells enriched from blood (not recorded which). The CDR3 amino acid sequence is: CASSLTSGATGELFF. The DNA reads TGTGCCAGCAGTTTGACTAGCGGGGCAACCGGGGAGCTGTTTTTT.